Each of the 29 T cell receptor beta chains below was sequenced from the same sample in a study of T-cell memory formation after mild COVID-19. One entry per CDR3 protein results from TCRdb running MiXCR on the 5' RACE reads. The table shows 100,000 to 150,000 distinct CDR3 sequences, with 5% to 6.5% occurring only once. The sample was PBMCs or a T cell subset sorted from them (not recorded which). These receptors came from an adult woman who had mild COVID-19 (a few samples of this study predate the infection). Cell type and time point are not known.

V is TRBV7-9 and J is TRBJ2-1; 9 nucleotides match TRBD2. CDR1 and CDR2 from the germline V gene are SEHNR and FQNEAQ (reference sequence). This CDR3 is 16 amino acids long. V trimming: 4 bases; J trimming: 2 bases; junction bases outside the gene matches: 6. CDR3 in DNA: TGTGCCAGCAGCTCGACTAGCGGAGCCACCTACAATGAGCAGTTCTTC. Translation: CASSSTSGATYNEQFF.

This chain uses TRBV19 with TRBJ1-1; 8 positions agree with TRBD1. In germline, CDR1 is LNHDA, CDR2 SQIVND (reference sequence). V shed 6 bases, J shed 8 bases, and the junction held 2 bases outside the gene matches. The length of the CDR3 is 11 residues. The CDR3: CASRGQVEAFF. DNA of the CDR3: TGTGCCAGTAGGGGACAGGTCGAAGCTTTCTTT.

The CDR3 sequence: CASGLVRVVDSSYNEQFF. The CDR3 DNA sequence: TGTGCTAGTGGTTTGGTACGGGTGGTGGATAGCTCCTACAATGAGCAGTTCTTC. The chain has TRBV12-5 and TRBJ2-1; D unresolved. With 0 bases removed from V and 0 bases from J, the gap between germline ends came to 15 bases. This CDR3 spans 18 amino acids. Germline values: CDR1 LGHNT, CDR2 FRNRAP.

This clonotype was picked up many times. This chain connects TRBV12-3 or TRBV12-4 to TRBJ1-1; 7 bases fit TRBD1. This CDR3 contains 14 residues. The V and J ends lost 6 bases and 8 bases, in that order; junction bases with no gene match: 12. CDR3 coding DNA: TGTGCCAGCAGCCGGAGGGACAGCGAGAACGAAGCTTTCTTT. Translated, it gives CASSRRDSENEAFF.

The V gene is TRBV6-5, the J gene TRBJ1-4; possibly TRBD1 for D (5 bases). Germline CDR1 MNHEY, CDR2 SVGAGI. The CDR3 runs to 16 residues. Between the trimmed V and J ends, which lost 0 bases and 7 bases, there was a span of 15 bases. The CDR3 region has the DNA TGTGCCAGCAGTTACTCGATAAGGGGTGGGAGTGAAAAACTGTTTTTT. Its protein is CASSYSIRGGSEKLFF.

In its sample, this clonotype was seen many times. V gene TRBV19 combines with J gene TRBJ2-4; 8 bases line up with TRBD2. Germline lookup yields CDR1 LNHDA and CDR2 SQIVND (reference sequence). V shed 5 bases, J shed 0 bases, and the junction held 15 bases outside the gene matches. The CDR3 is 19 amino acids. The DNA of the CDR3 is TGTGCCAGTAGTGCGGGACTAGGCACGGGGGCTTTAGCCAAAAACATTCAGTACTTC. Residues: CASSAGLGTGALAKNIQYF.

There are a few counts of this clonotype. This chain links TRBV4-1 with TRBJ1-5, with a tentative D call TRBD1 (5 bases). The CDR3 is made up of 15 amino acids. Germline assignment: CDR1 MGHRA and CDR2 YSYEKL. Trimming took off 1 base at V and 6 bases at J, with 13 bases between the two ends. The CDR3 reads CASSQGTGDFQPQHF. DNA of the CDR3: TGCGCCAGCAGCCAAGGGACGGGGGACTTTCAGCCCCAGCATTTT.

This clonotype was seen ten or more times. The chain joins TRBV20-1 to TRBJ2-3, with 8 bases matching TRBD1. Trimming removed 7 bases from V and 1 base from J; junction bases left unmatched: 4. Germline V lookup: CDR1 DFQATT, CDR2 SNEGSKA (reference sequence). The CDR3 has 13 residues. CDR3 amino acids: CSVQGAGTDTQYF. CDR3 nucleotide sequence: TGCAGTGTCCAGGGGGCAGGCACAGATACGCAGTATTTT.

This clonotype was counted a few times. This chain joins TRBV4-3 and TRBJ2-7, with 9 nucleotides matching TRBD2. The CDR3 is made up of 17 amino acids. Germline-derived CDR1 and CDR2 are LGHNA and YSLEER. V trimming: 1 base; J trimming: 3 bases; junction bases outside the gene matches: 10. The CDR3: CASSQGLAGLYNYEQYF. The CDR3 DNA reads as TGCGCCAGCAGCCAAGGCCTAGCGGGACTCTACAACTACGAGCAGTACTTC.

This clonotype was observed a few times. J is TRBJ2-7 and V is TRBV25-1, with 11 bases lining up with TRBD2. CDR1 MGHDK and CDR2 SYGVNS come from the germline V gene. V dropped 3 bases and J dropped 7; count of bases not matched to a gene: 5. The CDR3 contains 14 residues. The CDR3: CASSDPLAGGEQYF. The CDR3 nucleotides are TGTGCCAGCAGTGACCCTCTAGCGGGAGGAGAGCAGTACTTC.

This clonotype was recorded a few times. The chain uses TRBV12-3 or TRBV12-4 and TRBJ1-3; the D is unclear. The CDR3 totals 13 residues. V was clipped by 6 bases and J by 5 bases, with 11 bases between them. The CDR3 sequence: CASSLWERNTIYF. Here the CDR3 DNA reads TGTGCCAGCAGCCTCTGGGAGAGAAACACCATATATTTT.

This clonotype was observed a handful of times. The rearrangement joins TRBV10-2 to TRBJ1-1; TRBD1 matches 10 bases. This CDR3 is 16 amino acids long. V shed 2 bases and J 4 bases; nucleotides not matched to a gene: 7. Germline CDR1 and CDR2: WSHSY and SAAADI. CDR3 coding DNA: TGCGCCAGCAGTGAGCCCCACGGACAGGGGGGCACTGAAGCTTTCTTT. This sequence encodes CASSEPHGQGGTEAFF.

This clonotype showed up many times. CDR3 sequence (DNA): TGTGCCAGCAGTTGGACGAACACCGGGGAGCTGTTTTTT. Encoded protein: CASSWTNTGELFF. This sequence joins TRBV27 and TRBJ2-2; D is unresolved. The V end lost 4 bases, the J end lost 0 bases, and 3 bases lay between the germline ends. The CDR3 is 13 amino acids. Germline V gene lookup returns CDR1 MNHEY and CDR2 SMNVEV (reference sequence).

The chain combines TRBV18 with TRBJ1-1, with D possibly TRBD1 on 6 matching bases. Trimming removed 2 bases from V and 3 bases from J, with 7 bases in between. Germline V gives CDR1 KGHSH, CDR2 LQKENI. The CDR3 loop spans 13 amino acids. The CDR3 protein is CASSPNRDTEAFF. Written as DNA, the CDR3 is TGTGCCAGCTCACCAAACAGGGACACTGAAGCTTTCTTT. Together with reference TRBV18 and TRBJ1-1, the CDR3 gives the full variable domain: NAGVMQNPRHLVRRRGQEARLRCSPMKGHSHVYWYRQLPEEGLKFMVYLQKENIIDESGMPKERFSAEFPKEGPSILRIQQVVRGDSAAYFCASSPNRDTEAFFGQGTRLTVV.

The chain has TRBV7-2 and TRBJ2-7; TRBD2 aligns across 10 bases. CDR1 and CDR2 from the germline V gene are SGHTA and FQGNSA. The CDR3 is made up of 16 amino acids. The trim removed 5 bases at V and 5 bases at J, leaving 12 bases unmatched. CDR3 nucleotide sequence: TGTGCCAGCAGCCTCGTTCTAGCGGGAGCGCTCCACGAGCAGTACTTC. Translating it yields CASSLVLAGALHEQYF.

The chain has TRBV7-9 and TRBJ1-2; TRBD1 might be the D (6 bases). Germline CDR1 reads SEHNR; CDR2 reads FQNEAQ (reference sequence). V gave up 2 bases and J gave up 1 base, with 20 bases separating them. The CDR3 is made up of 18 amino acids. The chain's CDR3 is CASSLWGARRGLNYGYTF. DNA of the CDR3: TGTGCCAGCAGCTTATGGGGGGCCAGGAGGGGCCTTAACTATGGCTACACCTTC.

This clonotype was counted ten times or more. The chain combines TRBV12-3 or TRBV12-4 with TRBJ1-2; D unresolved. With 0 bases removed from V and 2 bases from J, the gap between germline ends came to 4 bases. This CDR3 has 13 residues. The CDR3 sequence is CASSLAGNYGYTF. DNA for the CDR3: TGTGCCAGCAGTTTAGCAGGGAACTATGGCTACACCTTC.

The chain joins TRBV30 to TRBJ2-1, with TRBD2 matching 10 bases. Germline trimming cut 1 base from V and 13 bases from J; bases unmatched to any gene: 4. From germline, CDR1 is GTSNPN and CDR2 SVGIG (reference sequence). This CDR3 comprises 12 residues. The CDR3 sequence: CAWSGLAGEQFF. The DNA of the CDR3 is TGTGCCTGGAGTGGGCTAGCGGGAGAACAGTTCTTC. Supplemented by reference TRBV30 and TRBJ2-1, the full variable domain reads SQTIHQWPATLVQPVGSPLSLECTVEGTSNPNLYWYRQAAGRGLQLLFYSVGIGQISSEVPQNLSASRPQDRQFILSSKKLLLSDSGFYLCAWSGLAGEQFFGPGTRLTVL.

This clonotype was detected only a few times. This sequence joins TRBV6-5 and TRBJ1-2; TRBD1 agrees at 8 bases. The V and J ends lost 6 bases and 4 bases, in that order; junction bases with no gene match: 10. This CDR3 has 15 residues. CDR1 is MNHEY and CDR2 is SVGAGI in the germline V gene. CDR3 loop: CASSPYSDRVYGYTF. CDR3 nucleotides: TGTGCCAGCAGCCCCTATTCGGACAGGGTCTATGGCTACACCTTC.

This clonotype has a handful of counts. The chain employs TRBV7-6 and TRBJ2-1, with 11 bases aligning to TRBD2. Germline V gene sequence: CDR1 SGHVS, CDR2 FNYEAQ. J lost 2 bases, V lost 7 bases, and 7 bases had no gene match. The CDR3 is made up of 16 amino acids. DNA for the CDR3: TGTGCCAGCACCGATTTAGCGGGAGGGCCCTACAATGAGCAGTTCTTC. It encodes CASTDLAGGPYNEQFF.

This clonotype has a handful of counts. The V and J genes are TRBV4-1 and TRBJ2-5; D call uncertain. The CDR3 runs 16 residues. Germline V gene lookup returns CDR1 MGHRA and CDR2 YSYEKL. The V and J ends lost 4 bases and 3 bases respectively, with 18 bases between them. The CDR3 nucleotides are TGCGCCAGCAGCCCCACCGCCGGACGGGTTAAAGAGACCCAGTACTTC. Translating gives CASSPTAGRVKETQYF.

This clonotype has only a few counts. The chain has TRBV27 and TRBJ1-6, with TRBD1 as a possible D gene (5 bases). CDR3 length: 13 residues. The germline V and J ends were trimmed by 3 bases and 7 bases, with 7 bases remaining between them. In germline, CDR1 is MNHEY, CDR2 SMNVEV (reference sequence). The CDR3 region is CASSFNRNSPLHF. CDR3 bases: TGTGCCAGCAGTTTCAACAGGAATTCACCCCTCCACTTT.

V gene TRBV7-8 combines with J gene TRBJ1-5; D ambiguous. This CDR3 is built from 13 residues. CDR1 is SGHVS and CDR2 is FQNEAQ in the germline V gene. Trimming removed 5 bases at V and 1 base at J, with 6 bases between. CDR3 in amino acids: CASSHNSNQPQHF. The CDR3 DNA is TGTGCCAGCAGCCACAACAGCAATCAGCCCCAGCATTTT.

V gene TRBV25-1 combines with J gene TRBJ1-5; D gene ambiguous. CDR1 and CDR2 from the germline V gene are MGHDK and SYGVNS. The germline V and J ends were trimmed by 4 bases and 5 bases, with 6 bases remaining between them. CDR3 length: 12 amino acids. The CDR3 sequence: CASSAADQPQHF. In nucleotides, the CDR3 is TGTGCCAGCAGTGCAGCCGATCAGCCCCAGCATTTT. Complete variable domain (other parts from reference TRBV25-1 and TRBJ1-5): EADIYQTPRYLVIGTGKKITLECSQTMGHDKMYWYQQDPGMELHLIHYSYGVNSTEKGDLSSESTVSRIRTEHFPLTLESARPSHTSQYLCASSAADQPQHFGDGTRLSIL.

This clonotype appeared many times. The V and J genes are TRBV5-1 and TRBJ1-2, with D uncertain. Trimming shortened V by 5 bases and J by 0 bases, and 23 bases separated the two germline ends. The V gene's germline CDR1 is SGHRS and CDR2 YFSETQ. The CDR3 consists of 18 residues. For the CDR3, the DNA is TGCGCCAGCAGTTTACCGGGCCTGGGCCCCTCGGCTAACTATGGCTACACCTTC. This encodes CASSLPGLGPSANYGYTF. The full variable domain, with the rest looked up from reference TRBV5-1 and TRBJ1-2, is KAGVTQTPRYLIKTRGQQVTLSCSPISGHRSVSWYQQTPGQGLQFLFEYFSETQRNKGNFPGRFSGRQFSNSRSEMNVSTLELGDSALYLCASSLPGLGPSANYGYTFGSGTRLTVV.

This chain links TRBV20-1 with TRBJ2-1; D might be TRBD1 (6 bases). This CDR3 spans 13 amino acids. V lost 1 base and J 4 bases, leaving 8 bases between the germline ends. Germline CDR1 and CDR2: DFQATT and SNEGSKA (reference sequence). CDR3 in amino acids: CSARGTVYNEQFF. CDR3 coding DNA: TGCAGTGCTAGAGGGACAGTATACAATGAGCAGTTCTTC.

The table lists this clonotype with a few counts. V gene TRBV5-4 combines with J gene TRBJ2-3, with unresolved D. The ends were cut back, 2 bases at V and 0 bases at J, with 7 bases in the middle. Germline CDR1 is SGHNT and CDR2 is YYREEE (reference sequence). The CDR3 length is 14 residues. The CDR3 loop reads CASSFYGSTDTQYF. In nucleotides, the CDR3 is TGTGCCAGCAGCTTTTACGGGAGCACAGATACGCAGTATTTT.

The genes are TRBV24-1 and TRBJ2-3, with D unresolved. Looked up from germline, CDR1 is KGHDR and CDR2 is SFDVKD. With 5 bases removed from V and 4 bases from J, the gap between germline ends came to 3 bases. The CDR3 is 11 amino acids. The CDR3 protein is CATSVADTQYF. The CDR3 DNA sequence: TGTGCCACCAGTGTTGCAGATACGCAGTATTTT.

This clonotype has more than one count but fewer than ten. The DNA of the CDR3 is TGTGCCAGCAGTTCCTCCTACAGGGCTCCCCTCCACTTT. As protein: CASSSSYRAPLHF. J is TRBJ1-6 and V is TRBV12-3 or TRBV12-4; TRBD1 is a possible D gene (6 bases). The CDR3 loop spans 13 amino acids. V shed 4 bases and J shed 13 bases, with 14 bases lying between them.